Below are 16 T cell receptor beta chains sequenced from a single sample in a study of beta chain features in type 1 diabetes. Every bit of the isolated RNA underwent reverse transcription, so sequencing read expressed TCRB transcripts. Libraries were prepared by immunoSEQ multiplex PCR; TCRdb keeps only in-frame clonotypes and omits some of them. This sample carries approximately 150,000 clones, roughly a tenth of them seen once, and the ten largest clones take 1% to 1.5%. What was sequenced was naive CD4+ T cells from blood. These receptors were taken from a young man in good health.

The chain has TRBV5-1 and TRBJ1-2; D perhaps matches TRBD1 (5 bases). V lost 2 bases and J 6 bases, leaving 8 bases between the germline ends. Per the germline V gene, CDR1 is SGHRS and CDR2 is YFSETQ. The CDR3 consists of 12 residues. The CDR3 DNA is TGCGCCAGCAGCTTCTTAGGGGATGGCTACACCTTC. This encodes CASSFLGDGYTF. Looking up the rest from reference TRBV5-1 and TRBJ1-2 gives the full variable domain: KAGVTQTPRYLIKTRGQQVTLSCSPISGHRSVSWYQQTPGQGLQFLFEYFSETQRNKGNFPGRFSGRQFSNSRSEMNVSTLELGDSALYLCASSFLGDGYTFGSGTRLTVV.

This chain links TRBV6-5 with TRBJ2-7, with TRBD1 as a possible D gene (6 bases). Germline CDR1 MNHEY, CDR2 SVGAGI. The CDR3 is made up of 15 amino acids. Trimming removed 6 bases from V and 0 bases from J, with 15 bases in between. The CDR3 region has the DNA TGTGCCAGCAGACTAACGGGACATAGCTCCTACGAGCAGTACTTC. It is translated as CASRLTGHSSYEQYF.

The J gene is TRBJ2-3, the V gene TRBV6-6, with 7 bases fitting TRBD1. With 5 bases clipped from V and 4 bases from J, the junction kept 3 bases outside the gene matches. The germline V gene has CDR1 MNHNY and CDR2 SVGAGI (reference sequence). This CDR3 contains 13 residues. The CDR3 DNA sequence: TGTGCCAGCAGTCCCCAGGGGGCAGATACGCAGTATTTT. It encodes CASSPQGADTQYF.

This clone has just a few counts. The chain links TRBV18 to TRBJ1-1; the D is unclear. This CDR3 is built from 15 residues. With 4 bases removed from V and 1 base from J, the gap between germline ends came to 13 bases. The germline V gene encodes CDR1 KGHSH and CDR2 LQKENI. This CDR3 reads CASSLNRQWNTEAFF. The CDR3 DNA reads TGTGCCAGCTCACTCAACAGACAATGGAACACTGAAGCTTTCTTT.

The CDR3 here is CSVSRDSYNEQFF. The CDR3 DNA is TGCAGCGTCTCCCGGGACTCATACAATGAGCAGTTCTTC. V is TRBV29-1 and J is TRBJ2-1, with D possibly matching TRBD2 (6 bases). Looked up from germline, CDR1 is SQVTM and CDR2 is ANQGSEA. Trimming took 6 bases from V and 4 from J, leaving 13 bases between them. The CDR3 loop spans 13 amino acids.

The chain carries TRBV6-5 and TRBJ1-1; TRBD1 matches 8 bases. Germline lookup yields CDR1 MNHEY and CDR2 SVGAGI. V was pared by 0 bases and J by 8 bases, with 11 bases of the junction left unmatched. This CDR3 is built from 16 residues. CDR3 nucleotide sequence: TGTGCCAGCAGTTACTCGATGTCAGGGGGCTCTCTCGAAGCTTTCTTT. Its protein product is CASSYSMSGGSLEAFF.

The sample holds a few counts of this clone. The chain combines TRBV27 with TRBJ1-2; 9 bases map to TRBD1. Germline values: CDR1 MNHEY, CDR2 SMNVEV (reference sequence). This CDR3 has 17 amino acids. Trimming took 6 bases from V and 0 from J; bases not matched to a gene: 11. The CDR3 nucleotides read TGTGCCAGCAGAGCCATCCGGGACAGGGTAGCTAACTATGGCTACACCTTC. This sequence encodes CASRAIRDRVANYGYTF.

This clone was observed a few times. V and J are TRBV4-1 and TRBJ2-1, with 10 bases aligning to TRBD2. Germline V lookup: CDR1 MGHRA, CDR2 YSYEKL. There are 17 residues in the CDR3. V lost 1 base, J lost 4 bases, and 7 bases stayed unmatched. CDR3 protein: CASSQAWTSGSYNEQFF. DNA of the CDR3: TGCGCCAGCAGCCAAGCCTGGACTAGCGGTTCTTACAATGAGCAGTTCTTC.

CDR3 sequence (DNA): TGTGCCAGTAGTCAAGGACAGGGCACCAAAAACATTCAGTACTTC. Translated: CASSQGQGTKNIQYF. The chain is built from TRBV19 and TRBJ2-4; TRBD1 aligns across 8 bases. The junction had 5 bases not matched to a gene; V was cut back by 5 bases and J by 2 bases. The germline CDR1 and CDR2 sequences are LNHDA and SQIVND (reference sequence). The CDR3 is 15 residues long.

This clone was seen a few times. The chain uses TRBV6-6 and TRBJ2-2; the D is unclear. The CDR3 contains 14 residues. Per the germline V gene, CDR1 is MNHNY and CDR2 is SVGAGI (reference sequence). Trimming shortened V by 1 base and J by 3 bases, and 6 bases separated the two germline ends. CDR3 sequence: CASSYYRDTGELFF. DNA of the CDR3: TGTGCCAGCAGTTACTACAGAGACACCGGGGAGCTGTTTTTT.

The CDR3 DNA is TGTGCTAGTGGTTTGGCAGGGCAAGAGACCCAGTACTTC. Translated, it gives CASGLAGQETQYF. The rearrangement uses TRBV12-5 and TRBJ2-5, with D possibly matching TRBD1 (5 bases). V was pared by 1 base and J by 2 bases, with 5 bases between. This CDR3 is built from 13 residues. The V gene's germline CDR1 is LGHNT and CDR2 FRNRAP.

This sequence joins TRBV11-2 and TRBJ2-2; TRBD2 matches 7 bases. The germline CDR1 and CDR2 sequences are SGHAT and FQNNGV. The CDR3 covers 17 residues. J lost 1 base, V lost 4 bases, and 9 bases had no gene match. The chain's CDR3 is CASSSWGGRKNTGELFF. CDR3 DNA: TGTGCCAGCAGCTCCTGGGGGGGACGGAAGAACACCGGGGAGCTGTTTTTT.

The chain uses TRBV5-4 and TRBJ1-5, with 7 bases matching TRBD1. Losses at the gene ends were 3 bases for V and 5 bases for J; bases not matched to a gene: 5. The CDR3 length is 14 residues. CDR1 is SGHNT, CDR2 YYREEE, per germline (reference sequence). CDR3 nucleotide sequence: TGTGCCAGCAGCTCGGGGGACAGAGATCAGCCCCAGCATTTT. This encodes CASSSGDRDQPQHF.

In its sample, this clone was seen a few times. This sequence joins TRBV5-5 and TRBJ1-1; no reliable D call. The germline V gene encodes CDR1 SGHKS and CDR2 YYEKEE (reference sequence). Trimming shortened V by 4 bases and J by 1 base, and 11 bases separated the two germline ends. CDR3 length equals 14 residues. The CDR3 protein is CASSPGWGNTEAFF. The CDR3 region has the DNA TGTGCCAGCAGCCCGGGGTGGGGGAACACTGAAGCTTTCTTT.

This sequence joins TRBV27 and TRBJ1-2, with 9 positions matching TRBD1. This CDR3 is 14 amino acids long. Germline lookup yields CDR1 MNHEY and CDR2 SMNVEV (reference sequence). After removal of 6 bases from V and 4 bases from J, the junction contained 6 bases not matched to a gene. The CDR3 DNA reads as TGTGCCAGCAGACCAAGACAGGGGGGCTATGGCTACACCTTC. Translating it yields CASRPRQGGYGYTF.

The chain couples TRBV5-1 to TRBJ2-2, with 8 bases aligning to TRBD1. The V gene's germline CDR1 is SGHRS and CDR2 YFSETQ. This CDR3 is 16 amino acids long. With 3 bases clipped from V and 3 bases from J, the junction kept 7 bases outside the gene matches. CDR3 protein: CASSSADREDTGELFF. DNA for the CDR3: TGCGCCAGCAGCTCCGCGGACAGGGAGGACACCGGGGAGCTGTTTTTT.